One and the same sample provided the 12 T cell receptor beta chains below, sequenced in a study of blood T cell repertoires in COVID-19. The assay was immunoSEQ multiplex PCR, and TCRdb's table has in-frame clones only and misses some. The sample yields 150,000 to 200,000 clones, around 84% seen once. Sequencing was done on a sample of peripheral blood. These TCRs come from a woman between 50 and 59 years old with COVID-19, enrolled during active disease.

The chain has TRBV21-1 and TRBJ2-1; TRBD2 was called by the table and not checked on the DNA. TRBV21-1 is a known pseudogene. This CDR3 is 19 amino acids long. Here the CDR3 DNA reads TGTGCCAGCAGCATAGAGCGGGGGGACCCGAACTTCACACCCAATGAGCAGTTCTTC. Its translation: CASSIERGDPNFTPNEQFF.

The chain recombines TRBV4-1 with TRBJ1-2; unclear D gene. Germline assignment: CDR1 MGHRA and CDR2 YSYEKL. The CDR3 runs 13 residues. Trimming took off 0 bases at V and 10 bases at J, with 12 bases between the two ends. The CDR3 region has the DNA TGCGCCAGCAGCCAAGAAGCGAACACGGACTACACCTTC. This codes for CASSQEANTDYTF.

This clone was seen just once. This sequence is one base from a far larger clone and is likely a read error. This sequence joins TRBV28 and TRBJ1-5; no reliable D call. Between the trimmed V and J ends, which lost 1 base and 7 bases, there was a span of 5 bases. The V gene's germline CDR1 is MDHEN and CDR2 SYDVKM. The CDR3 is made up of 12 amino acids. The DNA for the CDR3 is TGTGCCAGCAGTTTATATGGCCAGCCCCAGCATTTT. Amino acids: CASSLYGQPQHF.

This sequence joins TRBV3-1 (or the pseudogene TRBV3-2) and TRBJ2-7, with D perhaps TRBD2 (6 bases). V was cut by 1 base and J by 4 bases, with 14 bases left in between. CDR1 LGHDT and CDR2 YNNKEL come from the germline V gene (reference sequence). The CDR3 sequence is 15 residues long. The CDR3, as DNA: TGTGCCAGCAGCCAAGCCCAAGGAGGGCCATACGAGCAGTACTTC. It codes for CASSQAQGGPYEQYF.

This sequence joins TRBV4-1 and TRBJ2-2; D call uncertain. The germline V gene has CDR1 MGHRA and CDR2 YSYEKL. This CDR3 is built from 14 residues. Trimming pared 1 base from V and 1 base from J, leaving 4 bases between. The CDR3 sequence: CASSQVGNTGELFF. The CDR3 DNA sequence: TGCGCCAGCAGCCAAGTCGGGAACACCGGGGAGCTGTTTTTT.

The V gene is TRBV6-5, the J gene TRBJ1-1, with 8 bases aligning to TRBD1. In germline, CDR1 is MNHEY, CDR2 SVGAGI. V lost 7 bases and J lost 4; bases outside the gene matches: 8. This CDR3 contains 14 residues. CDR3 in DNA: TGTGCCAGCACCTGGGACAGGAGGGCCACTGAAGCTTTCTTT. Translating it yields CASTWDRRATEAFF.

J is TRBJ2-5 and V is TRBV9; TRBD2 matches at 7 bases. The CDR3 has 17 residues. The V segment lost 0 bases and the J segment 4 bases; nucleotides outside the gene matches: 12. Looked up from germline, CDR1 is SGDLS and CDR2 is YYNGEE. The CDR3 DNA reads as TGTGCCAGCAGCGTAGTAAAGCCGACTAGCAGGCGAGAGACCCAGTACTTC. Protein product: CASSVVKPTSRRETQYF.

The CDR3 DNA reads as TGTGCCACCCATAATAGTCCGATGGACACCGGGGAGCTGTTTTTT. Its translation is CATHNSPMDTGELFF. The chain recombines TRBV11-3 with TRBJ2-2; D gene ambiguous. Germline assignment: CDR1 SGHNT and CDR2 YENEEA. The CDR3 has 15 amino acids. V lost 10 bases and J 3 bases, leaving 18 bases between the germline ends.

The chain combines TRBV30 with TRBJ1-3, with 8 bases aligning to TRBD1. Germline V gene data show CDR1 as GTSNPN and CDR2 as SVGIG (reference sequence). This CDR3 is built from 18 residues. Trimming cost V 3 bases and J 4 bases; bases outside gene matches: 17. The CDR3 protein is CAWRKFGFQGASGNTIYF. CDR3 nucleotide sequence: TGTGCCTGGAGAAAATTCGGGTTCCAGGGGGCGTCCGGAAACACCATATATTTT.

This clone was observed many times. This sequence joins TRBV28 and TRBJ1-5, with 11 bases that match TRBD1. The CDR3 is 15 amino acids. V lost 3 bases, J lost 6 bases, and 4 bases stayed unmatched. Germline V gives CDR1 MDHEN, CDR2 SYDVKM. CDR3 nucleotides: TGTGCCAGCAGTTTCCAAGGACAGGGGGCTCAGCCCCAGCATTTT. Encoded protein: CASSFQGQGAQPQHF.

The V gene is TRBV6-5, the J gene TRBJ2-7; 10 bases align to TRBD1. CDR1 and CDR2 from the germline V gene are MNHEY and SVGAGI. V lost 7 bases to trimming and J lost 5 bases; unmatched junction nucleotides: 8. This CDR3 has 14 residues. The CDR3 DNA reads as TGTGCCAGCACCCCTGGGACAGGGGCCGACGAGCAGTACTTC. It translates to CASTPGTGADEQYF.

As regards this clone: The junction shows a germline mismatch at one end, possibly a read error. Other DNA variants within this sample encode the same CDR3. The chain uses TRBV5-1 and TRBJ1-2; TRBD1 is a possible D gene (6 bases). The V gene's germline CDR1 is SGHRS and CDR2 YFSETQ. This CDR3 comprises 14 residues. The CDR3 sequence: CASSSAGAYYGYTF. The CDR3 coding sequence is TGCGCCAGCAGCTCCGCAGGGGCGTACTATGGCTACACTTTC.